What follows describes a single T cell receptor beta chain. Its target is unknown. The PCR had 60 Vbeta and 13 Jbeta primers. Produced via immunoSEQ multiplex PCR; TCRdb's table is partial and in-frame only. The data show 150,000 to 200,000 clones, with 68% seen just once and 4.5% held by the top ten. The data belong to a study of cytomegalovirus exposure and HLA in healthy donors. Whole-study findings and limits: A later analysis by the authors found several of the most significant clusters apparently linked to common viral pathogens. It was only CMV serostatus that was available as immune exposure information. Prediction of most subjects' HLA-A and HLA-B alleles by TCR beta sequences was reportedly accurate.

The source of this sequence is a woman aged 18-35 years in good health and CMV-seropositive. The sequenced sample was PBMCs.

In nucleotides, the CDR3 is TGTGCCTGGACAACCTCCTACGAGCAGTACTTC. Amino acid sequence: CAWTTSYEQYF. The chain has TRBV30 and TRBJ2-5; D is ambiguous. With the DNA end fitting TRBJ2-7 better, the J assignment may be wrong. The CDR3 has 11 residues. Germline CDR1 reads GTSNPN; CDR2 reads SVGIG (reference sequence).